This entry describes one T cell receptor beta chain. The sample is drawn from a study of T cell responses to AZD1222 COVID-19 vaccine. CDR1 MNHEY and CDR2 SVGAGI come from the germline V gene. This CDR3 has 15 amino acids. The V gene end was trimmed by 5 bases and the J gene end by 3 bases; junction bases not matched to a gene: 8. TCRdb's table, derived via immunoSEQ multiplex PCR, lists solely in-frame clones and lacks some. The sample holds approximately 100,000 clones, roughly 87% seen once. The V and J genes are TRBV6-5 and TRBJ2-7, with 9 bases fitting TRBD2. The specimen comprised peripheral blood, sampled on day 0 of AZD1222 vaccination. This sequence was found in an adult in good health. The CDR3 is CASSLPGTSLYEQYF. DNA of the CDR3: TGTGCCAGCAGTCTGCCGGGGACTAGCCTCTACGAGCAGTACTTC.